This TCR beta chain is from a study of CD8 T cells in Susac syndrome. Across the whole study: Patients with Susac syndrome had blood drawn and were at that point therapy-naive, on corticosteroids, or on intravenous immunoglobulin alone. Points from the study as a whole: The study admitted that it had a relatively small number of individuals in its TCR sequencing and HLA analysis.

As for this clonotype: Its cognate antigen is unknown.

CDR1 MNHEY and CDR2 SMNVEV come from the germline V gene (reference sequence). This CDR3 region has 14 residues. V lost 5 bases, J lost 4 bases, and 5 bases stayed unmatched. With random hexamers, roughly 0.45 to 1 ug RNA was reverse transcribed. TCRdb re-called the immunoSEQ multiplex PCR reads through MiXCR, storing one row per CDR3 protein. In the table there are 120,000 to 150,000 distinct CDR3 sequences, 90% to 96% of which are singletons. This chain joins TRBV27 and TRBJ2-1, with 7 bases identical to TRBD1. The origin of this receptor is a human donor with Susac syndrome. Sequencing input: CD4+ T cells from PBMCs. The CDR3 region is CASSPSTGYNEQFF. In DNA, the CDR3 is TGTGCCAGCAGTCCCTCGACAGGGTACAATGAGCAGTTCTTC.